This TCR beta chain was sequenced during a study of T cells in Graves' hyperthyroidism and ophthalmopathy. Across the whole study: Any treatment followed the collection of peripheral blood at initial diagnosis. Study observations and caveats: The majority of expanded thyroid clonotypes above 0.001 also appeared in blood. The model anticipated ophthalmopathy a median approximately 6.6 months pre-onset.

Many counts were recorded for this clonotype. Its matching antigen is unknown. The TCR beta CDR3 regions underwent amplification using RNA transcripts as the source. RT-PCR in the first round (using the HTBI primer set) targeted the TCR CDR3. TCRdb reprocessed the multiplex PCR reads with MiXCR, giving one entry per CDR3 protein. The sample consists of some 600,000 distinct CDR3 sequences, around 13% of them appearing once. Trimming left V 9 bases short and J 2 bases short, with 19 bases between. This CDR3 is built from 15 residues. Each 10 ml fresh peripheral blood draw supplied the PBMCs. Source material: blood. V and J are TRBV12-3 or TRBV12-4 and TRBJ1-1; no reliable D call. The TCR comes from a woman in her 30s with Graves' hyperthyroidism that later progressed to Graves' ophthalmopathy. CDR3 coding DNA: TGTGCCAGTCGGGGTGGGATCGTAGGTAACACTGAAGCTTTCTTT. Its protein is CASRGGIVGNTEAFF.